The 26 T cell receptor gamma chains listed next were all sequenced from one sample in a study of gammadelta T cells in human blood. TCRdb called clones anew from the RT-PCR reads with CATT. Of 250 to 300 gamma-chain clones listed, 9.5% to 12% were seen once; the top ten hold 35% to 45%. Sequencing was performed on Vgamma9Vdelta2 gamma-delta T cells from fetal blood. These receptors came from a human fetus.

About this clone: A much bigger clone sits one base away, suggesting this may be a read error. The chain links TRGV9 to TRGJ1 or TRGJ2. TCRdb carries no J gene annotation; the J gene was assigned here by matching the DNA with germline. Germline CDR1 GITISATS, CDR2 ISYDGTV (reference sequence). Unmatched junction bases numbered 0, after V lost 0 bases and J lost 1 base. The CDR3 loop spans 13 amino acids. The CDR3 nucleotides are TGTGCCTTGTGGGAGGTGAATTATTATAAGAAACTCTTT. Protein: CALWEVNYYKKLF.

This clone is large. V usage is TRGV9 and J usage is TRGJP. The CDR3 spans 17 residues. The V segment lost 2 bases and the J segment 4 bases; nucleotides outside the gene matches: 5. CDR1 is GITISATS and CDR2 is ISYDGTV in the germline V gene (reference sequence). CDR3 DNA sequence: TGTGCCTTGTGGGAGGCGAAACAAGAGTTGGGCAAAAAAATCAAGGTATTT. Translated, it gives CALWEAKQELGKKIKVF.

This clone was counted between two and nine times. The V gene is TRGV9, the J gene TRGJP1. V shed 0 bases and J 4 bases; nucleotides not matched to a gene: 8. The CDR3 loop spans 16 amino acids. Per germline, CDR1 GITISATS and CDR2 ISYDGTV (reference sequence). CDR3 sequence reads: CALWEVRRVTGWFKIF. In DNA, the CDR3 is TGTGCCTTGTGGGAGGTGCGACGGGTCACTGGTTGGTTCAAGATATTT.

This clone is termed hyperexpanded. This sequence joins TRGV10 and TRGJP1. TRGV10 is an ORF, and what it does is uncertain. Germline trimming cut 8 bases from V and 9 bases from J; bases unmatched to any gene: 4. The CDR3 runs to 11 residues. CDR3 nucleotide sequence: TGTGCTGCGTGGGAGCGTTGGTTCAAGATATTT. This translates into CAAWERWFKIF.

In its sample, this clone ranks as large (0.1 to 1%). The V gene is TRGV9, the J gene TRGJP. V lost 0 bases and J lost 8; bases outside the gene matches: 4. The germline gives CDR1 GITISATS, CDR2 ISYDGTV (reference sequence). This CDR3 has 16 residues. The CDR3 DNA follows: TGTGCCTTGTGGGAGGTGCACAAGTTGGGCAAAAAAATCAAGGTATTT. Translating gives CALWEVHKLGKKIKVF.

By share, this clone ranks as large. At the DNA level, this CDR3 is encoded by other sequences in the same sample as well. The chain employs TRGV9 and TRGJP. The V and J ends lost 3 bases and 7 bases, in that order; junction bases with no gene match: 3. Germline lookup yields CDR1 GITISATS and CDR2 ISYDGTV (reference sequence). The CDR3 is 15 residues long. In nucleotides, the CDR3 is TGTGCCTTGTGGGAGAGGGAGTTGGGCAAAAAAATCAAGGTATTT. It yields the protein CALWERELGKKIKVF.

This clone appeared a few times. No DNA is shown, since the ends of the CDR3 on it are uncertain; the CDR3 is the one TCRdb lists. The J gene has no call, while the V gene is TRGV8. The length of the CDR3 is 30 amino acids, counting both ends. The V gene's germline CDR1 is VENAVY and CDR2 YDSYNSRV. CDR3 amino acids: CATWDIIIRNSLAVEQHWLSQVSIGRIQHF.

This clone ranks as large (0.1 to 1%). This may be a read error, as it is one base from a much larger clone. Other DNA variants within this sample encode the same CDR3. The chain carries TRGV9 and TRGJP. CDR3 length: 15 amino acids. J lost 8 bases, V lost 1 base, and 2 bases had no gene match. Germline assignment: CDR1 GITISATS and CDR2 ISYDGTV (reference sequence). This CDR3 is CALWEVKLGKKIKVF. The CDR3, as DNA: TGTGCCTTGTGGGAGGTAAAGTTGGGCAAAAAAATCAAGGTATTT.

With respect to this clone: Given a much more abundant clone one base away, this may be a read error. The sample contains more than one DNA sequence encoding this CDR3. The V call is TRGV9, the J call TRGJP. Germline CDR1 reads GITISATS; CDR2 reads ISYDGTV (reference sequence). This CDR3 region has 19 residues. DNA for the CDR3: TGTGCCTTGTGGGAGGTGAGAACCCTGCAAGAGTTGGGAAAAAAAATCAAGGTATTT. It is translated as CALWEVRTLQELGKKIKVF.

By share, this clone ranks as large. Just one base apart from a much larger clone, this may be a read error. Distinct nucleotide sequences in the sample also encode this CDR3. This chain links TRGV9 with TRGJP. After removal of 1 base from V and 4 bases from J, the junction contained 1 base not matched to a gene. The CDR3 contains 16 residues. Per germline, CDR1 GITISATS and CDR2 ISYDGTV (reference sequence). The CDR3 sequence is CALWEVQELGKKIKVF. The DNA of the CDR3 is TGTGCCTTGTGGGAGGTCCAAGAGTTGGGCAAAAAAATCAAGGTATTT.

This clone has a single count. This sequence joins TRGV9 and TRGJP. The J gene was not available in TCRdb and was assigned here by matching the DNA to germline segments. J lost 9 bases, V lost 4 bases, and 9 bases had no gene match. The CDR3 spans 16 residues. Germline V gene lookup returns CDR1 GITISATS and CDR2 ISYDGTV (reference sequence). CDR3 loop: CALWDAVGLGKKIKVF. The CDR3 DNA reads TGTGCCTTGTGGGACGCGGTGGGGTTGGGCAAAAAAATCAAGGTATTT.

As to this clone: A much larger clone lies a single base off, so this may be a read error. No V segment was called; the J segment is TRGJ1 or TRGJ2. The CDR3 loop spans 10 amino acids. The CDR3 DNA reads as TGTGCTGCCTGGGATTATAAGAAACTCTTT. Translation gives CAAWDYKKLF.

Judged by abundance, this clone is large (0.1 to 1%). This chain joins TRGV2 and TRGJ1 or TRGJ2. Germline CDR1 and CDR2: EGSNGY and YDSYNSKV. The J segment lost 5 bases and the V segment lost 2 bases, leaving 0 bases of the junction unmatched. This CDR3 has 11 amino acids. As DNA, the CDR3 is TGTGCCACCTGGGACGATTATAAGAAACTCTTT. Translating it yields CATWDDYKKLF.

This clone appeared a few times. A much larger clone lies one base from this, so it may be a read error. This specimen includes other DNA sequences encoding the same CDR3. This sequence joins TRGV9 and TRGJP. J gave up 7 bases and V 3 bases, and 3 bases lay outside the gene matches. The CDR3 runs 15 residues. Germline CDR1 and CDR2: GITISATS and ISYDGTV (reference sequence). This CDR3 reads CALWEQELGKKIKVF. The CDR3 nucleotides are TGTGCCTTGTGGGAGCAGGAGTTGGGCAAAAAAATCAAGGTATTT.

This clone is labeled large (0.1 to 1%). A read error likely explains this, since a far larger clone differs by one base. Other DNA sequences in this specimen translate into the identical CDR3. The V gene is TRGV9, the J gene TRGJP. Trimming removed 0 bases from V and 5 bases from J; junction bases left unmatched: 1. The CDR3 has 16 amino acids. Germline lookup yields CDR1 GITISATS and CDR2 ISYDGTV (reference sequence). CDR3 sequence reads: CALWEVEELGKKIKVF. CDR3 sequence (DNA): TGTGCCTTGTGGGAGGTGGAAGAGTTGGGCAAAAAAATCAAGGTATTT.

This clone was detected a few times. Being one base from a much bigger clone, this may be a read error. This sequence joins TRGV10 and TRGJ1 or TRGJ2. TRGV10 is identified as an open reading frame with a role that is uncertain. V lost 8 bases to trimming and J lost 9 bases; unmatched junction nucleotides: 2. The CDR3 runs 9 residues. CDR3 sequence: CAAWAKKLF. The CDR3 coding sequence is TGTGCTGCGTGGGCTAAGAAACTCTTT.

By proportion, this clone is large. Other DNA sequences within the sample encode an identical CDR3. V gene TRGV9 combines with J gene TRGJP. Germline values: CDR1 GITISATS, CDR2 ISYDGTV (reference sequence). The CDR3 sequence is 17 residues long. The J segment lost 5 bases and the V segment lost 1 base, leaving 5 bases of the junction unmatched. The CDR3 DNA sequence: TGTGCCTTGTGGGAGGTTCAGGAAGAGTTGGGCAAAAAAATCAAGGTATTT. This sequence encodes CALWEVQEELGKKIKVF.

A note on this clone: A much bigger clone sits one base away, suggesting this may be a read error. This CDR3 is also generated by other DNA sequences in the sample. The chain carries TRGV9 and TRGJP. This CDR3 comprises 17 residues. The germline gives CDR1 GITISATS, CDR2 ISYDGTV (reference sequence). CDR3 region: CALWEVDQELGKKIKVF. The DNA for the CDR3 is TGTGCCTTGTGGGAGGTAGACCAAGAGTTGGGAAAAAAAATCAAGGTATTT.

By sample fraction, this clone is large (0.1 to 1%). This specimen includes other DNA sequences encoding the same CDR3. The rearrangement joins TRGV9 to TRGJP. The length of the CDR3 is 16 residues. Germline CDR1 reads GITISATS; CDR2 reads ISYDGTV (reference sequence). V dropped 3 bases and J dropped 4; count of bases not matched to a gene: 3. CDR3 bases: TGTGCCTTGTGGGAGCGCCAAGAGTTGGGCAAAAAAATCAAGGTATTT. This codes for CALWERQELGKKIKVF.

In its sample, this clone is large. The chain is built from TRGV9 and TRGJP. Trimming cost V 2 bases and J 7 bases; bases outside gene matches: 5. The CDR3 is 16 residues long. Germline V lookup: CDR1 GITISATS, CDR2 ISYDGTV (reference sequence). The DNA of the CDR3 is TGTGCCTTGTGGGAGGATTTTGAGTTGGGCAAAAAAATCAAGGTATTT. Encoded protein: CALWEDFELGKKIKVF.

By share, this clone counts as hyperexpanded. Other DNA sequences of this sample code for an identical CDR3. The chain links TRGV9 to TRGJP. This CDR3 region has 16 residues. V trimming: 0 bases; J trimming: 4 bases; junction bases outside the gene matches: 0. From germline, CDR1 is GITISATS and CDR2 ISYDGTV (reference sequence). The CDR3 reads CALWEVQELGKKIKVF. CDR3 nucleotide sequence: TGTGCCTTGTGGGAGGTGCAAGAGTTGGGCAAAAAAATCAAGGTATTT.

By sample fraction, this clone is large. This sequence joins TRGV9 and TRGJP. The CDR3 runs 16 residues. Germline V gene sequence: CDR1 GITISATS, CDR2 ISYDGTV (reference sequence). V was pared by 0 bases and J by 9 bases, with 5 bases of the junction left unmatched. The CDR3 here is CALWEVQGLGKKIKVF. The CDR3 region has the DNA TGTGCCTTGTGGGAGGTGCAGGGGTTGGGCAAAAAAATCAAGGTATTT.

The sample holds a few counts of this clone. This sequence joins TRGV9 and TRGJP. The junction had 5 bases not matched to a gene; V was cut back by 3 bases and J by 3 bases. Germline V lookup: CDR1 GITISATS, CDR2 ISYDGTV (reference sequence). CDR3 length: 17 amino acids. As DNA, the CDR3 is TGTGCCTTGTGGGAGCTCGCGCAAGAGTTGGGCAAAAAAATCAAGGTATTT. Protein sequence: CALWELAQELGKKIKVF.

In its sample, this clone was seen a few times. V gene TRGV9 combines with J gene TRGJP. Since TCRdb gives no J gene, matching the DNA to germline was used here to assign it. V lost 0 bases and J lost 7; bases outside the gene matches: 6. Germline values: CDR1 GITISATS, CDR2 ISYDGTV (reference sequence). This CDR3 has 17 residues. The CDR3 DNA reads TGTGCCTTGTGGGAGGTGCTCGGTGAGTTGGGCAAAAAAATCAAGGTATTT. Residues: CALWEVLGELGKKIKVF.

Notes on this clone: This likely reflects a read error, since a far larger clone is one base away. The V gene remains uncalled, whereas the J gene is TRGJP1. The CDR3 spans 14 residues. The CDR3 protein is CAAWDCTTGWFKIF. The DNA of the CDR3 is TGTGCTGCGTGGGATTGTACCACTGGTTGGTTCAAGATATTT.

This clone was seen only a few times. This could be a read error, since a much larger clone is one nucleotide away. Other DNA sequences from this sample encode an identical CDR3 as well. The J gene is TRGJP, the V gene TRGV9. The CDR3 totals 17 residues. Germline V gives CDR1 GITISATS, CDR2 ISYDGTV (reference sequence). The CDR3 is CALWEVYQELGKKIKVF. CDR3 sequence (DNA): TGTGCCTTGTGGGAGGTTTATCAAGAGTTGGGAAAAAAAATCAAGGTATTT.